Below, 30 T cell receptor beta chains from the same sample are listed, as sequenced in a study of blood T cell repertoires in COVID-19. Sequenced by immunoSEQ multiplex PCR; TCRdb stores in-frame clones only, minus some. The repertoire has about 220,000 clones, about three quarters of them found once; the top ten carry approximately 6.6%. Specimen: peripheral blood. The receptors shown here come from a woman in her seventies with acute or convalescent COVID-19.

The V gene is TRBV11-3, the J gene TRBJ2-7; 9 nucleotides line up with TRBD1. The CDR3 runs to 15 residues. V trimming: 5 bases; J trimming: 7 bases; junction bases outside the gene matches: 12. Germline V gene lookup returns CDR1 SGHNT and CDR2 YENEEA. The CDR3 DNA reads as TGTGCCAGCAGCCTGGGACAGGGTGGTGCGTATGAGCAGTACTTC. Residues: CASSLGQGGAYEQYF.

The chain joins TRBV10-1 to TRBJ1-6; TRBD1 aligns across 9 bases. CDR3 size: 13 residues. Germline V gene data show CDR1 as WNHNN and CDR2 as SYGVQD (reference sequence). Germline trimming cut 6 bases from V and 10 bases from J; bases unmatched to any gene: 4. CDR3 protein: CASSRDRDSPLHF. The CDR3 region has the DNA TGCGCCAGCAGCCGGGACAGGGACTCACCCCTCCACTTT.

This clone has a handful of counts. The CDR3 sequence is CASSSTGNEETQYF. CDR3 DNA sequence: TGTGCCAGCAGTTCTACAGGGAATGAAGAGACCCAGTACTTC. This chain uses TRBV6-2 or TRBV6-3 with TRBJ2-5, with a possible D match to TRBD1 (6 bases). Germline V gene data show CDR1 as MNHEY and CDR2 as SVGEGT. This CDR3 region has 14 residues. Between the trimmed V and J ends, which lost 4 bases and 3 bases, there was a span of 12 bases.

In this sample, this clone turned up once. The chain has TRBV10-3 and TRBJ2-2; 7 nucleotides line up with TRBD1. This CDR3 is 14 amino acids long. V lost 10 bases and J lost 0; bases outside the gene matches: 5. CDR1 and CDR2 from the germline V gene are ENHRY and SYGVKD. As DNA, the CDR3 is TGTGCCACCCAGGGACAGTCGAACACCGGGGAGCTGTTTTTT. This codes for CATQGQSNTGELFF.

V usage is TRBV7-8 and J usage is TRBJ2-3, with 8 bases aligning to TRBD1. CDR1 SGHVS and CDR2 FQNEAQ come from the germline V gene. Trimming cost V 1 base and J 6 bases; bases outside gene matches: 3. The CDR3 spans 14 residues. DNA for the CDR3: TGTGCCAGCAGCTTAGGGACAGGGCCGGATACGCAGTATTTT. Encoded protein: CASSLGTGPDTQYF.

This chain uses TRBV7-9 with TRBJ2-5; unclear D gene. This CDR3 contains 14 residues. With 0 bases removed from V and 4 bases from J, the gap between germline ends came to 9 bases. Germline-derived CDR1 and CDR2 are SEHNR and FQNEAQ (reference sequence). The CDR3 DNA follows: TGTGCCAGCAGCTTAGCATCTGTCCCAGAGACCCAGTACTTC. Residues: CASSLASVPETQYF.

This clone came up a few times. The chain is built from TRBV7-2 and TRBJ1-6, with TRBD1 as a possible D gene (5 bases). Germline lookup yields CDR1 SGHTA and CDR2 FQGNSA. The ends were cut back, 1 base at V and 9 bases at J, with 16 bases in the middle. The CDR3 contains 16 residues. CDR3 DNA: TGTGCCAGCAGCTTAGTGAGCCAGGGAGGAGGTTCACCCCTCCACTTT. Its translation is CASSLVSQGGGSPLHF. Using reference TRBV7-2 and TRBJ1-6 for the parts outside the CDR3, the full variable domain is GAGVSQSPSNKVTEKGKDVELRCDPISGHTALYWYRQSLGQGLEFLIYFQGNSAPDKSGLPSDRFSAERTGGSVSTLTIQRTQQEDSAVYLCASSLVSQGGGSPLHFGNGTRLTVT.

The CDR3 DNA reads as TGTGCCACCAGTGATTCCTCCCCAGGCTCTGGGGCCAACGTCCTGACTTTC. Its protein is CATSDSSPGSGANVLTF. The gene calls are TRBV24-1 and TRBJ2-6; D not certain. The CDR3 runs to 17 residues. Germline CDR1 is KGHDR and CDR2 is SFDVKD. V was trimmed by 2 bases and J by 0 bases, leaving 10 bases between them.

The chain recombines TRBV29-1 with TRBJ2-1, with TRBD2 matching 14 bases. J was trimmed by 10 bases and V by 1 base; bases with no gene match: 3. The CDR3 is 14 amino acids. CDR1 is SQVTM and CDR2 is ANQGSEA in the germline V gene. The CDR3 region is CSVEGTSGGNEQFF. CDR3 nucleotides: TGCAGCGTTGAAGGGACTAGCGGGGGGAACGAGCAGTTCTTC.

The chain is built from TRBV6-5 and TRBJ2-7; possibly TRBD1 for D (6 bases). This CDR3 has 12 amino acids. The V end lost 6 bases, the J end lost 4 bases, and 10 bases lay between the germline ends. Germline V gene data show CDR1 as MNHEY and CDR2 as SVGAGI. Here the CDR3 DNA reads TGTGCCAGCAGGTGGGACAATTACGAGCAGTACGTC. It encodes CASRWDNYEQYV.

This clone was observed a few times. The V and J genes are TRBV2 and TRBJ2-7, with TRBD1 matching over 9 bases. Germline V CDR1 and CDR2: SNHLY, FYNNEI. This CDR3 region has 14 residues. J was trimmed by 1 base and V by 6 bases; bases with no gene match: 4. Written as DNA, the CDR3 is TGTGCCAGCAGGGGACAGGGAATATCCTACGAGCAGTACTTC. Its translation is CASRGQGISYEQYF. The whole variable domain, filled in from reference TRBV2 and TRBJ2-7, reads EPEVTQTPSHQVTQMGQEVILRCVPISNHLYFYWYRQILGQKVEFLVSFYNNEISEKSEIFDDQFSVERPDGSNFTLKIRSTKLEDSAMYFCASRGQGISYEQYFGPGTRLTVT.

The chain uses TRBV7-2 and TRBJ2-2, with TRBD1 matching over 9 bases. The CDR3 extends over 14 amino acids. V was pared by 6 bases and J by 4 bases, with 3 bases of the junction left unmatched. Germline loops: CDR1 SGHTA, CDR2 FQGNSA. The CDR3 sequence: CASSTGGGTGELFF. The CDR3 DNA follows: TGTGCCAGCAGTACAGGGGGCGGCACCGGGGAGCTGTTTTTT.

This clone was found a few times. This sequence joins TRBV18 and TRBJ2-5; D possibly corresponds to TRBD2 (5 bases). V lost 6 bases, J lost 4 bases, and 12 bases lay in between. In germline, CDR1 is KGHSH, CDR2 LQKENI. CDR3 length equals 13 residues. The chain's CDR3 is CASSILAGETQYF. The DNA for the CDR3 is TGTGCCAGCTCTATTCTAGCCGGAGAGACCCAGTACTTC.

This chain uses TRBV30 with TRBJ1-1; TRBD1 is a possible D gene (6 bases). Germline V CDR1 and CDR2: GTSNPN, SVGIG (reference sequence). The ends were cut back, 3 bases at V and 1 base at J, with 12 bases in the middle. This CDR3 has 14 residues. CDR3 nucleotide sequence: TGTGCCTGGAGCCCGGGACATTCGAACACTGAAGCTTTCTTT. Translation gives CAWSPGHSNTEAFF. Full variable domain (outside the CDR3, taken from reference TRBV30 and TRBJ1-1): SQTIHQWPATLVQPVGSPLSLECTVEGTSNPNLYWYRQAAGRGLQLLFYSVGIGQISSEVPQNLSASRPQDRQFILSSKKLLLSDSGFYLCAWSPGHSNTEAFFGQGTRLTVV.

This clone was detected only once. The genes are TRBV18 and TRBJ1-4; tentative D call: TRBD1 (5 bases). Germline V gene data show CDR1 as KGHSH and CDR2 as LQKENI. Trimming removed 3 bases from V and 8 bases from J, with 19 bases in between. The CDR3 consists of 16 residues. The CDR3 spells CASSPNPSLGGEKLFF. CDR3 coding DNA: TGTGCCAGCTCACCCAATCCCTCACTGGGGGGGGAAAAACTGTTTTTT.

The chain employs TRBV2 and TRBJ2-1; the match to TRBD1 covers 7 bases. CDR1 SNHLY and CDR2 FYNNEI come from the germline V gene. Unmatched junction bases numbered 9, after V lost 6 bases and J lost 1 base. The CDR3 has 16 residues. As DNA, the CDR3 is TGTGCCAGCAGGGGAAACAGGGGTGGGTCCTACAATGAGCAGTTCTTC. Translated: CASRGNRGGSYNEQFF.

This chain joins TRBV6-2 or TRBV6-3 and TRBJ2-5; 11 nucleotides agree with TRBD2. The V gene's germline CDR1 is MNHEY and CDR2 SVGEGT. The V segment lost 3 bases and the J segment 6 bases; nucleotides outside the gene matches: 6. CDR3 length: 15 amino acids. The CDR3 coding sequence is TGTGCCAGCAGTTATAGCGGGGGGGCCTCTCAGACCCAGTACTTC. It encodes CASSYSGGASQTQYF.

The rearrangement links TRBV7-2 to TRBJ1-5, with unresolved D. The CDR3 has 13 amino acids. Trimming cost V 5 bases and J 4 bases, with 9 bases left between them. Germline V gene data show CDR1 as SGHTA and CDR2 as FQGNSA. The chain's CDR3 is CASSRERNQPQHF. In DNA form, the CDR3 reads TGTGCCAGCAGCAGGGAGCGGAATCAGCCCCAGCATTTT.

This chain links TRBV11-3 with TRBJ2-7; TRBD2 matches 11 bases. Germline V CDR1 and CDR2: SGHNT, YENEEA. This CDR3 is built from 15 residues. V gave up 4 bases and J gave up 4 bases; unmatched junction bases: 6. In DNA, the CDR3 is TGTGCCAGCAGCTCCGGACTAGCGGGTGATTACGAGCAGTACTTC. It encodes CASSSGLAGDYEQYF.

V usage is TRBV5-5 and J usage is TRBJ1-4; no clear D. V lost 6 bases and J 6 bases, leaving 21 bases between the germline ends. This CDR3 has 16 residues. Germline V gives CDR1 SGHKS, CDR2 YYEKEE (reference sequence). The CDR3, as DNA: TGTGCCAGCACCGTGAACTGGGCCGGAGGGTATGAAAAACTGTTTTTT. This translates into CASTVNWAGGYEKLFF.

The CDR3 nucleotides read TGTGCCTGGAGTTTGGGACTAGCGTCAGATACGCAGTATTTT. It is translated as CAWSLGLASDTQYF. The gene calls are TRBV30 and TRBJ2-3; 10 bases align to TRBD2. The trim removed 2 bases at V and 4 bases at J, leaving 3 bases unmatched. Germline values: CDR1 GTSNPN, CDR2 SVGIG (reference sequence). The CDR3 consists of 14 residues.

This sequence joins TRBV2 and TRBJ2-1; the match to TRBD1 covers 7 bases. Losses at the gene ends were 8 bases for V and 9 bases for J; bases not matched to a gene: 10. CDR1 and CDR2 from the germline V gene are SNHLY and FYNNEI. This CDR3 has 13 residues. The CDR3 coding sequence is TGTGCCAGCGAGCGACAGGGTTATGGTGAGCAGTTCTTC. Translating it yields CASERQGYGEQFF.

The rearrangement joins TRBV7-8 to TRBJ2-3, with a possible D match to TRBD1 (6 bases). CDR3 length: 15 residues. V shed 5 bases and J shed 2 bases, with 14 bases lying between them. Germline CDR1 and CDR2: SGHVS and FQNEAQ. This chain's CDR3 is CASSPGTLTTDTQYF. DNA of the CDR3: TGTGCCAGCAGCCCCGGGACACTTACCACAGATACGCAGTATTTT.

V and J are TRBV5-4 and TRBJ2-3; a weak D match, TRBD2 (5 bases). There are 15 residues in the CDR3. Trimming left V 4 bases short and J 2 bases short, with 14 bases between. Per the germline V gene, CDR1 is SGHNT and CDR2 is YYREEE (reference sequence). CDR3 bases: TGTGCCAGCAGCCTCAATCCCGGGAACACAGATACGCAGTATTTT. This encodes CASSLNPGNTDTQYF.

V usage is TRBV9 and J usage is TRBJ2-3, with 12 positions matching TRBD2. The V gene end was trimmed by 4 bases and the J gene end by 6 bases; junction bases not matched to a gene: 9. Germline V lookup: CDR1 SGDLS, CDR2 YYNGEE. The CDR3 sequence is 16 residues long. In DNA, the CDR3 is TGTGCCAGCAGCCCCCTGCTAGCGGGGGGGTTTGATACGCAGTATTTT. This sequence encodes CASSPLLAGGFDTQYF.

The count of this clone is one. V usage is TRBV10-1 and J usage is TRBJ2-4; D possibly corresponds to TRBD1 (6 bases). Germline CDR1 and CDR2: WNHNN and SYGVQD (reference sequence). V lost 0 bases and J 2 bases, leaving 8 bases between the germline ends. The CDR3 is made up of 15 amino acids. CDR3 nucleotides: TGCGCCAGCAGTGAGTCGAGGGGGACCAAAAACATTCAGTACTTC. This translates into CASSESRGTKNIQYF.

The DNA for the CDR3 is TGTGCCAGCACTACCGGGACAGACTTCGCCGGCTACACCTTC. Its translation is CASTTGTDFAGYTF. The rearrangement joins TRBV6-5 to TRBJ1-2, with 7 bases matching TRBD1. This CDR3 is built from 14 residues. Germline CDR1 MNHEY, CDR2 SVGAGI. The ends lost 7 bases at V and 8 bases at J; junction bases unmatched: 13.

The gene calls are TRBV18 and TRBJ1-5, with 8 bases aligning to TRBD1. Germline V CDR1 and CDR2: KGHSH, LQKENI. V trimming: 3 bases; J trimming: 0 bases; junction bases outside the gene matches: 4. This CDR3 is built from 16 residues. CDR3 in amino acids: CASSPDRGNSNQPQHF. The DNA for the CDR3 is TGTGCCAGCTCACCCGACAGGGGTAATAGCAATCAGCCCCAGCATTTT.

At least ten counts were recorded for this clone. The V and J genes are TRBV30 and TRBJ2-7; 10 bases match TRBD1. Trimming took 1 base from V and 4 from J; bases not matched to a gene: 1. The germline gives CDR1 GTSNPN, CDR2 SVGIG (reference sequence). CDR3 length equals 13 residues. DNA of the CDR3: TGTGCCTGGAGTGGGACAGGGGGTTACGAGCAGTACTTC. Encoded protein: CAWSGTGGYEQYF.

The rearrangement joins TRBV7-3 to TRBJ2-1; D is perhaps TRBD2 (7 bases). The germline V gene encodes CDR1 SGHTA and CDR2 FQGTGA. The length of the CDR3 is 15 residues. V gave up 2 bases and J gave up 6 bases, with 14 bases separating them. CDR3 DNA sequence: TGTGCCAGCAGCTTATTCGGGGGGCTTGTCAATGAGCAGTTCTTC. It yields the protein CASSLFGGLVNEQFF.